These 10 T cell receptor beta chains share one sample of origin, sequenced in a study of OX40 agonist ivuxolimab in advanced cancers. Method: immunoSEQ multiplex PCR; TCRdb's copy keeps in-frame clones and lacks some. In the table there are approximately 60,000 clones, roughly 86% of which are singletons. Sequencing was performed on CD4+ or CD8+ T cells sorted from blood, taken in a trial of the OX40 agonist ivuxolimab. The receptors here all came from an adult with an advanced solid tumor such as melanoma, head and neck, liver or kidney cancer.

This chain links TRBV28 with TRBJ1-5; TRBD1 might be the D (5 bases). Germline V gene data show CDR1 as MDHEN and CDR2 as SYDVKM. There are 14 residues in the CDR3. The V end lost 8 bases, the J end lost 4 bases, and 15 bases lay between the germline ends. CDR3 in DNA: TGTGCCAGCTCTAGACAGCTTGGGAATCAGCCCCAGCATTTT. It specifies CASSRQLGNQPQHF.

The gene calls are TRBV5-5 and TRBJ1-1, with D uncertain. CDR1 and CDR2 from the germline V gene are SGHKS and YYEKEE (reference sequence). CDR3 length: 11 residues. V lost 2 bases to trimming and J lost 5 bases, with 4 bases between them. The CDR3 nucleotides are TGTGCCAGCAGCTTAGGGACTGAAGCTTTCTTT. This sequence encodes CASSLGTEAFF.

The chain has TRBV2 and TRBJ1-3, with TRBD1 identical over 7 bases. Trimming at V came to 7 bases and at J to 9 bases, leaving 12 bases not matched to a gene. The CDR3 runs 14 residues. Germline V CDR1 and CDR2: SNHLY, FYNNEI. Here the CDR3 reads CASKSTGSAFTIYF. DNA for the CDR3: TGTGCCAGCAAATCGACAGGGAGTGCATTCACCATATATTTT.

The chain uses TRBV5-1 and TRBJ1-1; 10 bases are a match to TRBD1. Germline CDR1 reads SGHRS; CDR2 reads YFSETQ. The CDR3 is made up of 14 amino acids. The J segment lost 3 bases and the V segment lost 3 bases, leaving 2 bases of the junction unmatched. CDR3 amino acids: CASSSGTGDTEAFF. CDR3 DNA: TGCGCCAGCAGCTCCGGGACAGGGGACACTGAAGCTTTCTTT.

V is TRBV20-1 and J is TRBJ2-5; D is undetermined. The CDR3 covers 10 residues. Trimming took off 4 bases at V and 9 bases at J, with 9 bases between the two ends. Germline CDR1 and CDR2: DFQATT and SNEGSKA (reference sequence). Here the CDR3 DNA reads TGCAGTGCTAAGCTACCTCCCCAGTACTTC. It translates to CSAKLPPQYF.

The rearrangement links TRBV5-1 to TRBJ2-1; D might be TRBD1 or TRBD2, each matching 6 bases. V was clipped by 3 bases and J by 9 bases, with 10 bases between them. The germline V gene has CDR1 SGHRS and CDR2 YFSETQ. The CDR3 length is 12 residues. The CDR3 loop reads CASSSGAGEQFF. The CDR3 bases are TGCGCCAGCAGCTCGGGGGCAGGTGAGCAGTTCTTC.

The V call is TRBV11-2, the J call TRBJ1-1, with a possible D match to TRBD1 (6 bases). Germline values: CDR1 SGHAT, CDR2 FQNNGV. The V gene lost 8 bases and the J gene lost 0 bases, with 16 bases spanning the gap. CDR3 size: 15 residues. The CDR3 loop reads CASGGPAEMNTEAFF. The CDR3 bases are TGTGCCAGCGGGGGGCCCGCAGAAATGAACACTGAAGCTTTCTTT.

The rearrangement uses TRBV6-4 and TRBJ1-5; no firm D call. The CDR3 consists of 13 residues. Germline-derived CDR1 and CDR2 are MRHNA and SNTAGT. Trimming removed 4 bases at V and 6 bases at J, with 10 bases between. CDR3 sequence: CASSAGSGQPQHF. Here the CDR3 DNA reads TGTGCCAGCAGTGCGGGGTCGGGTCAGCCCCAGCATTTT.

This clone was recorded a few times. The gene calls are TRBV18 and TRBJ2-1, with TRBD2 identical over 9 bases. The V gene end was trimmed by 4 bases and the J gene end by 3 bases; junction bases not matched to a gene: 16. Germline-derived CDR1 and CDR2 are KGHSH and LQKENI. The CDR3 is 19 residues long. In nucleotides, the CDR3 is TGTGCCAGCTCACGCACCCCCGCAGGACTAGCGTACGACTACAATGAGCAGTTCTTC. Translating it yields CASSRTPAGLAYDYNEQFF.

The chain combines TRBV7-9 with TRBJ2-1, with D perhaps TRBD1 (5 bases). Germline CDR1 is SEHNR and CDR2 is FQNEAQ (reference sequence). The CDR3 contains 14 residues. The V and J ends lost 7 bases and 0 bases respectively, with 10 bases between them. The CDR3: CASNPRGSYNEQFF. Here the CDR3 DNA reads TGTGCCAGCAACCCAAGGGGCTCCTACAATGAGCAGTTCTTC.